This T cell receptor beta chain derives from a study of sequential checkpoint blockade in melanoma. This CDR3 has 13 residues. CDR1 is MDHEN and CDR2 is SYDVKM in the germline V gene. Trimming shortened V by 2 bases and J by 2 bases, and 6 bases separated the two germline ends. The assay was immunoSEQ multiplex PCR, and TCRdb's table has in-frame clones only and misses some. Altogether about 3,600 clones are present, 45% to 65% being singletons, with the ten largest covering approximately 73%. Documented treatment: randomized to nivolumab then ipilimumab (arm A) or the reverse (arm B). The receptor was isolated from a human donor with melanoma. The sequenced sample was CD8+ T cells sorted from blood (inferred from file names), obtained from a patient given nivolumab and ipilimumab in sequence. V gene TRBV28 combines with J gene TRBJ1-2; D not certain. The CDR3 DNA is TGTGCCAGCAGTTTAACAGCCAACTATGGCTACACCTTC. Protein product: CASSLTANYGYTF.